The clone carrying this T cell receptor (beta chain) was recorded at least ten times. Its cognate antigen is unknown. The sample belongs to a study of T-cell reconstitution after alpha-beta-depleted transplantation in children. Broader study findings: One year after transplant, T-cell counts and diversity came mostly from newly produced T cells. The origin of alpha-beta T cells about two months after transplant was reportedly several hundred expanded graft clones. In some patients, recipient T cells and intrathymic progenitors surviving conditioning explained high day-60 diversity.

The CDR3 covers 15 residues. With 5 bases removed from V and 1 base from J, the gap between germline ends came to 14 bases. Per germline, CDR1 MNHEY and CDR2 SVGAGI. A library of TCRbeta sequences, prepared with unique molecular identifiers, was generated. TCRdb itself ran the PCR reads through MiXCR, one entry per CDR3 protein. The top ten hold about 9.3% of the sample, which has about 300,000 distinct CDR3 sequences, 7.5% to 9% seen once. This sample comprised peripheral blood, obtained 360 days after TCRalphabeta/CD19-depleted stem cell transplant. The chain joins TRBV6-5 to TRBJ1-1; maybe TRBD1 (5 bases). The TCR was taken from a female patient aged 2-9 years who had a stem cell transplant for Fanconi anemia, so the T cells may come from the graft donor. The CDR3, as DNA: TGTGCCAGCAGTAATCTCGGACACAAGAACACTGAAGCTTTCTTT. Translated, it gives CASSNLGHKNTEAFF.